These 10 T cell receptor beta chains came from one sample sequenced in a study of cytomegalovirus exposure and HLA in healthy donors. Data came from immunoSEQ multiplex PCR; TCRdb stores just in-frame clones and leaves some out. The sample yields some 130,000 clones, roughly 79% seen once. What was sequenced was PBMCs. The source of these receptors is a man aged 30 to 39 in good health and CMV-seropositive.

The chain combines TRBV5-1 with TRBJ2-4, with 10 bases identical to TRBD1. CDR1 is SGHRS, CDR2 YFSETQ, per germline. With V trimmed by 2 bases and J by 5 bases, 4 bases remained unmatched. CDR3 length: 15 residues. CDR3 nucleotides: TGCGCCAGCAGCTTCGGAGGGACAGGGGAAAACATTCAGTACTTC. This translates into CASSFGGTGENIQYF.

The chain recombines TRBV5-6 with TRBJ2-4, with D perhaps matching TRBD1 (6 bases). Germline assignment: CDR1 SGHDT and CDR2 YYEEEE. The germline V and J ends were trimmed by 4 bases and 3 bases, with 11 bases remaining between them. The length of the CDR3 is 14 residues. The CDR3 region has the DNA TGTGCCAGCAGCATGGACAGTAGCAAAAACATTCAGTACTTC. Amino acids: CASSMDSSKNIQYF.

The genes are TRBV4-2 and TRBJ1-5; the D gene is possibly TRBD1 (6 bases). With 1 base removed from V and 7 bases from J, the gap between germline ends came to 14 bases. This CDR3 is built from 15 residues. CDR1 LGHNA and CDR2 YNFKEQ come from the germline V gene. CDR3 amino acids: CASSQVGGGGQPQHF. The CDR3 bases are TGTGCCAGCAGCCAAGTGGGGGGCGGGGGACAGCCCCAGCATTTT.

This clone was seen only once. This chain uses TRBV6-1 with TRBJ1-1; TRBD1 is a possible D gene (6 bases). V was shortened by 5 bases and J by 1 base, with 8 bases between the two germline ends. Germline CDR1 MNHNS, CDR2 SASEGT. This CDR3 comprises 13 residues. The CDR3 DNA reads TGTGCCAGCAGTCCCAGGGGGAACACTGAAGCTTTCTTT. Translation gives CASSPRGNTEAFF.

Note on this clone: A read error may account for a junction end that differs from germline. The rearrangement uses TRBV6-4 and TRBJ2-2; the match to TRBD1 covers 9 bases. The CDR3 extends over 14 amino acids. CDR1 and CDR2 (germline): MRHNA, SNTAGT. CDR3 in DNA: TGTGCCAGCAAGGGACAGGGAAACAACGGGGAGCTGTTTTTT. This gives the protein CASKGQGNNGELFF.

Only one count was recorded for this clone. The chain links TRBV7-2 to TRBJ1-6; D is ambiguous. Germline loops: CDR1 SGHTA, CDR2 FQGNSA. This CDR3 spans 15 amino acids. The V end was cut by 4 bases, the J end by 3 bases, with 10 bases between. DNA for the CDR3: TGTGCCAGCAGCTCCGCCCAGGTCTATAATTCACCCCTCCACTTT. Its protein is CASSSAQVYNSPLHF.

This chain connects TRBV11-2 to TRBJ2-1, with 9 bases fitting TRBD2. The CDR3 is made up of 16 amino acids. The germline gives CDR1 SGHAT, CDR2 FQNNGV. V lost 7 bases and J lost 0; bases outside the gene matches: 7. The CDR3 DNA follows: TGTGCCAGCACGCACATAGCGGGAGCCTCCTACAATGAGCAGTTCTTC. Protein sequence: CASTHIAGASYNEQFF.

Of note for this clone: Additional DNA sequences in this sample encode the identical CDR3. The V call is TRBV18, the J call TRBJ2-5; a possible D gene is TRBD1 (6 bases). The germline V gene encodes CDR1 KGHSH and CDR2 LQKENI. With 1 base removed from V and 1 base from J, the gap between germline ends came to 10 bases. CDR3 size: 15 residues. CDR3 in amino acids: CASSPLTGSQETQYF. The CDR3 nucleotides read TGTGCCAGCTCACCACTAACAGGGAGCCAAGAGACCCAGTACTTC. The full variable domain, in which reference TRBV18 and TRBJ2-5 provide the parts outside the CDR3, is NAGVMQNPRHLVRRRGQEARLRCSPMKGHSHVYWYRQLPEEGLKFMVYLQKENIIDESGMPKERFSAEFPKEGPSILRIQQVVRGDSAAYFCASSPLTGSQETQYFGPGTRLLVL.

The V and J genes are TRBV7-2 and TRBJ2-5, with 8 bases fitting TRBD1. Germline assignment: CDR1 SGHTA and CDR2 FQGNSA. The length of the CDR3 is 15 residues. V was clipped by 5 bases and J by 9 bases; unmatched bases: 14. This CDR3 is CASSLRQGNREAQYF. In nucleotides, the CDR3 is TGTGCCAGCAGCCTTCGACAGGGGAATCGTGAGGCCCAGTACTTC. Supplemented by reference TRBV7-2 and TRBJ2-5, the full variable domain reads GAGVSQSPSNKVTEKGKDVELRCDPISGHTALYWYRQSLGQGLEFLIYFQGNSAPDKSGLPSDRFSAERTGGSVSTLTIQRTQQEDSAVYLCASSLRQGNREAQYFGPGTRLLVL.

The chain joins TRBV6-5 to TRBJ1-4; the D is unclear. Trimming took off 1 base at V and 5 bases at J, with 11 bases between the two ends. The CDR3 length is 15 residues. Germline V lookup: CDR1 MNHEY, CDR2 SVGAGI. The CDR3 loop reads CASSYLGLENEKLFF. CDR3 DNA sequence: TGTGCCAGCAGTTACTTGGGTTTGGAGAATGAAAAACTGTTTTTT.